This T cell receptor beta chain was retrieved from a study of blood T cell repertoires in COVID-19. Authors' processing steps: Amplification from reference gene primers served as the basis for estimated nucleated cell counts. Assay: immunoSEQ multiplex PCR; the TCRdb copy retains only in-frame clones and omits some. V and J calls and clone size are copied from that table; D and trimming were computed from the DNA. The table has some 80,000 clones, approximately 84% seen once. Sequenced: peripheral blood. The receptor comes from a human donor in a cohort sampled during active COVID-19.

CDR3 nucleotide sequence: TGTGCCAGCAGTGGACGGACCGACCCCCCGGGATCCGAGCAGTACTTC. Translating gives CASSGRTDPPGSEQYF. The V call is TRBV2, the J call TRBJ2-7, with D maybe TRBD2 (5 bases). V was clipped by 4 bases and J by 6 bases, with 22 bases between them. Germline CDR1 reads SNHLY; CDR2 reads FYNNEI. This CDR3 comprises 16 residues.